These 16 T cell receptor beta chains were all obtained from the same sample, sequenced in a study of blood T cell repertoires in COVID-19. The protocol was immunoSEQ multiplex PCR, while the TCRdb copy is restricted to in-frame clones and leaves out a portion. The sample consists of 37,000 or so clones, roughly 84% of them appearing once. The sample taken for sequencing was peripheral blood. These receptors were collected from a man in his sixties with active COVID-19.

The rearrangement joins TRBV27 to TRBJ2-1; tentative D call: TRBD1 (6 bases). Germline loops: CDR1 MNHEY, CDR2 SMNVEV (reference sequence). The V end was cut by 5 bases, the J end by 14 bases, with 16 bases between. The CDR3 spans 12 residues. The CDR3: CASSTNREGEFF. The CDR3 bases are TGTGCCAGCAGTACCAACAGGGAAGGGGAGTTCTTC.

This chain joins TRBV6-5 and TRBJ2-3, with 8 bases lining up with TRBD1. The junction had 5 bases not matched to a gene; V was cut back by 6 bases and J by 3 bases. Germline CDR1 and CDR2: MNHEY and SVGAGI. This CDR3 is built from 14 residues. CDR3 region: CASSRTGRTDTQYF. CDR3 nucleotides: TGTGCCAGCAGCCGGACAGGGCGGACAGATACGCAGTATTTT.

The chain employs TRBV10-3 and TRBJ2-3; TRBD2 might be the D (5 bases). Trimming stripped 3 bases from V and 11 bases from J, with 21 bases between. CDR1 is ENHRY and CDR2 is SYGVKD in the germline V gene. There are 15 residues in the CDR3. CDR3: CAISDPQAANRRQYF. Written as DNA, the CDR3 is TGTGCCATCAGTGACCCTCAAGCGGCCAACCGGAGGCAGTATTTT.

V and J are TRBV19 and TRBJ2-7; 7 bases are a match to TRBD1. V lost 3 bases, J lost 3 bases, and 11 bases stayed unmatched. Germline lookup yields CDR1 LNHDA and CDR2 SQIVND (reference sequence). The CDR3 totals 16 residues. This CDR3 is CASSILGGASLYEQYF. In nucleotides, the CDR3 is TGTGCCAGTAGTATTTTAGGGGGCGCGAGTCTCTACGAGCAGTACTTC.

The chain uses TRBV27 and TRBJ2-7; D remains ambiguous. V was shortened by 5 bases and J by 4 bases, with 27 bases between the two germline ends. The CDR3 loop spans 18 amino acids. Germline CDR1 is MNHEY and CDR2 is SMNVEV (reference sequence). The CDR3 loop reads CASSPAPPREANFYEQYF. CDR3 nucleotides: TGTGCCAGCAGTCCAGCTCCCCCACGAGAGGCCAACTTTTACGAGCAGTACTTC.

The chain joins TRBV27 to TRBJ1-2; D uncertain. Trimming removed 8 bases from V and 4 bases from J, with 14 bases in between. CDR1 is MNHEY, CDR2 SMNVEV, per germline (reference sequence). The length of the CDR3 is 13 residues. The CDR3: CASGSPFVYGYTF. The CDR3, as DNA: TGTGCCAGCGGTAGCCCCTTTGTCTATGGCTACACCTTC.

This clone was seen once. In nucleotides, the CDR3 is TGTGCCAGCAGCAACTTCCAGGGGGCGGATGAAGCTTTCTTT. It codes for CASSNFQGADEAFF. The chain couples TRBV3-1 (or the pseudogene TRBV3-2) to TRBJ1-1; 8 bases fit TRBD1. CDR1 is LGHDT and CDR2 is YNNKEL in the germline V gene (reference sequence). The CDR3 is 14 residues long. The V gene end was trimmed by 5 bases and the J gene end by 7 bases; junction bases not matched to a gene: 9.

The rearrangement joins TRBV10-3 to TRBJ1-4; 7 bases line up with TRBD1. This CDR3 comprises 15 residues. The J segment lost 9 bases and the V segment lost 1 base, leaving 8 bases of the junction unmatched. Germline CDR1 ENHRY, CDR2 SYGVKD. The CDR3 DNA reads TGTGCCATCAGTGAGTACGCAGGACAGGTTCAAAAACTGTTTTTT. This gives the protein CAISEYAGQVQKLFF.

The gene calls are TRBV20-1 and TRBJ2-5; D may be TRBD2 (5 bases). The CDR3 has 14 amino acids. Germline V gives CDR1 DFQATT, CDR2 SNEGSKA (reference sequence). Trimming removed 3 bases at V and 3 bases at J, with 14 bases between. The CDR3 DNA is TGCAGTGCTAGTGTGGGCGGGCTTAAAGAGACCCAGTACTTC. Translating it yields CSASVGGLKETQYF.

This rearrangement joins TRBV5-1 to TRBJ2-1, with 8 bases fitting TRBD2. The length of the CDR3 is 16 residues. V shed 4 bases and J 4 bases; nucleotides not matched to a gene: 10. CDR1 SGHRS and CDR2 YFSETQ come from the germline V gene. The CDR3 nucleotides are TGCGCCAGCAGCATTTACGGGAGGGCGGAATACAATGAGCAGTTCTTC. It encodes CASSIYGRAEYNEQFF.

V gene TRBV5-4 combines with J gene TRBJ2-5, with TRBD2 identical over 14 bases. Trimming took 5 bases from V and 5 from J; bases not matched to a gene: 5. CDR1 is SGHNT, CDR2 YYREEE, per germline (reference sequence). This CDR3 region has 15 residues. The CDR3 spells CASSPGTSGGETQYF. For the CDR3, the DNA is TGTGCCAGCAGTCCTGGGACTAGCGGGGGTGAGACCCAGTACTTC.

This rearrangement joins TRBV7-2 to TRBJ1-1, with no clear D. The CDR3 runs 14 residues. V lost 5 bases, J lost 1 base, and 11 bases lay in between. Germline V gene data show CDR1 as SGHTA and CDR2 as FQGNSA. CDR3 loop: CASSRGRENTEAFF. The DNA of the CDR3 is TGTGCCAGCAGCCGTGGACGGGAGAACACTGAAGCTTTCTTT.

The chain links TRBV6-5 to TRBJ2-7, with D tentatively TRBD1 (5 bases). Trimming removed 0 bases at V and 3 bases at J, with 15 bases between. This CDR3 region has 16 residues. Germline V gives CDR1 MNHEY, CDR2 SVGAGI. In nucleotides, the CDR3 is TGTGCCAGCAGTTACTCGATTGCGGATGGACACTACGAGCAGTACTTC. Translated: CASSYSIADGHYEQYF.

The rearrangement uses TRBV5-1 and TRBJ2-3; TRBD1 aligns across 7 bases. This CDR3 region has 14 residues. Germline CDR1 and CDR2: SGHRS and YFSETQ. V lost 3 bases, J lost 2 bases, and 3 bases stayed unmatched. CDR3 DNA sequence: TGCGCCAGCAGCTCCGGACAGGCCACAGATACGCAGTATTTT. Its translation is CASSSGQATDTQYF.

The rearrangement uses TRBV5-4 and TRBJ2-7; tentatively, D is TRBD2 (8 bases). V shed 4 bases and J shed 4 bases, with 18 bases lying between them. The CDR3 consists of 15 residues. Germline lookup yields CDR1 SGHNT and CDR2 YYREEE (reference sequence). CDR3 protein: CASSAGLGGFYEQYF. The CDR3, as DNA: TGTGCCAGCAGCGCGGGACTAGGGGGCTTTTACGAGCAGTACTTC.

This chain joins TRBV5-1 and TRBJ1-3, with D perhaps matching TRBD1 (6 bases). V was trimmed by 1 base and J by 9 bases, leaving 14 bases between them. Germline CDR1 is SGHRS and CDR2 is YFSETQ. The CDR3 has 14 amino acids. CDR3 residues: CASSLRQGPSTIYF. Here the CDR3 DNA reads TGCGCCAGCAGCTTGAGGCAGGGGCCAAGCACCATATATTTT.